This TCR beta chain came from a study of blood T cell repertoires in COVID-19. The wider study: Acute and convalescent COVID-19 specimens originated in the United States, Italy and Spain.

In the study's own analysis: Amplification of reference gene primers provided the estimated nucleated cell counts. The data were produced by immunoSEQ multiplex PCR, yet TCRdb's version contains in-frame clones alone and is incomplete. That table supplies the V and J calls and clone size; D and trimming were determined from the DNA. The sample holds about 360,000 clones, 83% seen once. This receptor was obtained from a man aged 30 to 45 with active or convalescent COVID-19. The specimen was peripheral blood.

The CDR3 reads CASSPTVAPAGGELFF. The DNA for the CDR3 is TGTGCCAGCAGCCCAACGGTGGCACCCGCGGGCGGGGAGCTGTTTTTT. The genes are TRBV7-3 and TRBJ2-2, with a possible D match to TRBD2 (5 bases). In germline, CDR1 is SGHTA, CDR2 FQGTGA. V lost 5 bases and J 7 bases, leaving 20 bases between the germline ends. The CDR3 has 16 residues. Supplemented by reference TRBV7-3 and TRBJ2-2, the full variable domain reads GAGVSQTPSNKVTEKGKYVELRCDPISGHTALYWYRQSLGQGPEFLIYFQGTGAADDSGLPNDRFFAVRPEGSVSTLKIQRTERGDSAVYLCASSPTVAPAGGELFFGEGSRLTVL.